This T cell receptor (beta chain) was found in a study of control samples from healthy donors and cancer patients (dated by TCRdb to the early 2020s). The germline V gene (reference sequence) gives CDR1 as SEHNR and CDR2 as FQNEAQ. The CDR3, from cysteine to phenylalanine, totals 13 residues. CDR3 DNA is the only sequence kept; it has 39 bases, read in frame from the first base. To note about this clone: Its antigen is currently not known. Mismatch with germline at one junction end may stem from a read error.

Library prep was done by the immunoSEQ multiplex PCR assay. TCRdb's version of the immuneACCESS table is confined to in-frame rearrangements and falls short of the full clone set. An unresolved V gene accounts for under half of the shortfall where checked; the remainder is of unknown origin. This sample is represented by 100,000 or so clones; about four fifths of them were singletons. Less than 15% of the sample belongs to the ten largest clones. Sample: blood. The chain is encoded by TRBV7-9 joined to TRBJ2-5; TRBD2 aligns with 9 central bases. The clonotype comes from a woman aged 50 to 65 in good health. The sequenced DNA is TGTGCCAGCAGCCTAGCGGGATTGGAGACCCAGTACTTC. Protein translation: CASSLAGLETQYF.